What follows are 32 T cell receptor beta chains derived from one specimen sequenced in a study of shared clonotypes between healthy human individuals. Sequenced by immunoSEQ multiplex PCR; TCRdb stores in-frame clones only, minus some. This sample carries 2,500,000 or so clones, approximately 92% of them seen once, and the ten largest clones take roughly 0.14%. Specimen: naive CD4+ T cells sorted from blood. As to subset: CD45RA+ positively selected. These TCRs come from a man younger than 35 in good health.

This clone was seen just once. V usage is TRBV9 and J usage is TRBJ2-5; D tentatively fits TRBD1 or TRBD2 (6 bases each). This CDR3 is built from 14 residues. Germline values: CDR1 SGDLS, CDR2 YYNGEE. V was trimmed by 0 bases and J by 4 bases, leaving 10 bases between them. This CDR3 is CASSVGGGIETQYF. The CDR3 DNA sequence: TGTGCCAGCAGCGTAGGAGGGGGGATAGAGACCCAGTACTTC.

The chain joins TRBV7-2 to TRBJ2-2; D gene uncertain. The germline gives CDR1 SGHTA, CDR2 FQGNSA. CDR3 length: 11 amino acids. Trimming took 3 bases from V and 6 from J, leaving 2 bases between them. This CDR3 reads CASSFAGELFF. CDR3 coding DNA: TGTGCCAGCAGCTTTGCCGGGGAGCTGTTTTTT.

The chain combines TRBV28 with TRBJ1-3; D is perhaps TRBD1 (5 bases). CDR1 is MDHEN, CDR2 SYDVKM, per germline. The V end lost 3 bases, the J end lost 3 bases, and 9 bases lay between the germline ends. The CDR3 length is 14 residues. Here the CDR3 DNA reads TGTGCCAGCAGTTTGGGGGGGGTTGGAAACACCATATATTTT. Its translation is CASSLGGVGNTIYF.

J is TRBJ2-5 and V is TRBV9, with 10 bases that match TRBD1. This CDR3 is built from 13 residues. Germline CDR1 SGDLS, CDR2 YYNGEE. J was trimmed by 5 bases and V by 4 bases; bases with no gene match: 2. This CDR3 is CASSLGQGETQYF. The CDR3 DNA reads TGTGCCAGCAGCTTGGGACAGGGGGAGACCCAGTACTTC. The full variable domain, with the rest looked up from reference TRBV9 and TRBJ2-5, is DSGVTQTPKHLITATGQRVTLRCSPRSGDLSVYWYQQSLDQGLQFLIQYYNGEERAKGNILERFSAQQFPDLHSELNLSSLELGDSALYFCASSLGQGETQYFGPGTRLLVL.

The V gene is TRBV18, the J gene TRBJ2-5; tentatively, D is TRBD1 (6 bases). The CDR3 sequence is 14 residues long. Trimming removed 3 bases from V and 0 bases from J, with 8 bases in between. Germline loops: CDR1 KGHSH, CDR2 LQKENI. CDR3 sequence: CASSPQGYQETQYF. The CDR3 DNA is TGTGCCAGCTCACCCCAGGGGTACCAAGAGACCCAGTACTTC. Using reference TRBV18 and TRBJ2-5 for the parts outside the CDR3, the full variable domain is NAGVMQNPRHLVRRRGQEARLRCSPMKGHSHVYWYRQLPEEGLKFMVYLQKENIIDESGMPKERFSAEFPKEGPSILRIQQVVRGDSAAYFCASSPQGYQETQYFGPGTRLLVL.

J is TRBJ2-1 and V is TRBV7-9, with D possibly matching TRBD2 (6 bases). The CDR3 extends over 17 amino acids. Germline V gives CDR1 SEHNR, CDR2 FQNEAQ (reference sequence). V gave up 5 bases and J gave up 8 bases, with 25 bases separating them. The CDR3: CASSPRPAGPRGDEQFF. The CDR3 nucleotides are TGTGCCAGCAGCCCAAGGCCGGCGGGGCCCCGAGGGGATGAGCAGTTCTTC.

In this sample, this clone turned up once. The chain uses TRBV18 and TRBJ2-1; 8 bases agree with TRBD2. The length of the CDR3 is 17 residues. CDR1 KGHSH and CDR2 LQKENI come from the germline V gene. J was trimmed by 6 bases and V by 3 bases; bases with no gene match: 13. The CDR3 here is CASSPPVGREVRNEQFF. In DNA, the CDR3 is TGTGCCAGCTCACCCCCGGTGGGGCGGGAGGTTCGCAATGAGCAGTTCTTC.

The chain uses TRBV4-3 and TRBJ2-2; 11 nucleotides agree with TRBD2. CDR1 LGHNA and CDR2 YSLEER come from the germline V gene. The CDR3 is 15 amino acids. The V and J ends lost 4 bases and 4 bases, in that order; junction bases with no gene match: 2. CDR3 region: CASSPGLAATGELFF. CDR3 sequence (DNA): TGCGCCAGCAGCCCGGGACTAGCGGCCACCGGGGAGCTGTTTTTT.

The rearrangement joins TRBV5-4 to TRBJ1-1, with no clear D. From germline, CDR1 is SGHNT and CDR2 YYREEE (reference sequence). Deletions cut 4 bases from V and 0 bases from J, with 16 bases between. The length of the CDR3 is 16 residues. The CDR3 DNA reads as TGTGCCAGCAGCCTGCGGGCACACGGCATGAACACTGAAGCTTTCTTT. As protein: CASSLRAHGMNTEAFF.

The chain carries TRBV6-5 and TRBJ1-2; perhaps TRBD1 as D (6 bases). The CDR3 is made up of 14 amino acids. Germline V gene sequence: CDR1 MNHEY, CDR2 SVGAGI. V shed 6 bases and J shed 7 bases, with 18 bases lying between them. The CDR3 DNA reads TGTGCCAGCAGACTTGGAAGGGGGGCGCCTGGCTACACCTTC. Protein product: CASRLGRGAPGYTF.

This chain joins TRBV6-5 and TRBJ2-7, with 12 nucleotides matching TRBD2. Germline V gene lookup returns CDR1 MNHEY and CDR2 SVGAGI. J was trimmed by 4 bases and V by 5 bases; bases with no gene match: 6. CDR3 size: 15 residues. The CDR3 nucleotides are TGTGCCAGCAGTACCCTGACTAGCGGGAGTTACGAGCAGTACTTC. Protein sequence: CASSTLTSGSYEQYF.

The chain carries TRBV18 and TRBJ2-1; D ambiguous. With 6 bases removed from V and 9 bases from J, the gap between germline ends came to 9 bases. Germline V lookup: CDR1 KGHSH, CDR2 LQKENI. The CDR3 covers 11 residues. The CDR3 loop reads CASSPLFEQFF. The CDR3 nucleotides are TGTGCCAGCTCCCCCCTCTTTGAGCAGTTCTTC.

This chain joins TRBV11-3 and TRBJ1-5; D is unresolved. Germline CDR1 reads SGHNT; CDR2 reads YENEEA. V was trimmed by 5 bases and J by 2 bases, leaving 13 bases between them. The length of the CDR3 is 15 residues. DNA for the CDR3: TGTGCCAGCAGCCAACTTACCTGGGGCAATCAGCCCCAGCATTTT. It codes for CASSQLTWGNQPQHF. Drawing the rest from reference TRBV11-3 and TRBJ1-5, the complete variable domain is EAGVVQSPRYKIIEKKQPVAFWCNPISGHNTLYWYLQNLGQGPELLIRYENEEAVDDSQLPKDRFSAERLKGVDSTLKIQPAELGDSAVYLCASSQLTWGNQPQHFGDGTRLSIL.

For this clone: Other DNA sequences in this sample translate to the same CDR3. V and J are TRBV27 and TRBJ1-5; a possible D gene is TRBD1 (6 bases). The germline V gene has CDR1 MNHEY and CDR2 SMNVEV (reference sequence). This CDR3 region has 15 residues. V was trimmed by 4 bases and J by 2 bases, leaving 12 bases between them. The CDR3 DNA sequence: TGTGCCAGCAGTTCACAGGGAGCTGGCAATCAGCCCCAGCATTTT. This codes for CASSSQGAGNQPQHF.

The chain carries TRBV5-1 and TRBJ2-1, with 7 bases fitting TRBD1. Germline-derived CDR1 and CDR2 are SGHRS and YFSETQ. Unmatched junction bases numbered 6, after V lost 5 bases and J lost 7 bases. The CDR3 spans 13 residues. The CDR3 DNA sequence: TGCGCCAGCAGTCCCGACAGGGCGAATGAGCAGTTCTTC. Its translation: CASSPDRANEQFF. The entire variable domain, with the rest obtained from reference TRBV5-1 and TRBJ2-1, is as follows: KAGVTQTPRYLIKTRGQQVTLSCSPISGHRSVSWYQQTPGQGLQFLFEYFSETQRNKGNFPGRFSGRQFSNSRSEMNVSTLELGDSALYLCASSPDRANEQFFGPGTRLTVL.

The gene calls are TRBV7-8 and TRBJ2-3, with 8 bases that match TRBD2. The germline gives CDR1 SGHVS, CDR2 FQNEAQ. The CDR3 has 17 amino acids. V was clipped by 6 bases and J by 5 bases; unmatched bases: 16. The CDR3 DNA is TGTGCCAGCAGGAAGGTTGTAGTAGCGGGATTTGGAGATACGCAGTATTTT. This translates into CASRKVVVAGFGDTQYF.

On this clone: Other DNA variants within this sample encode the same CDR3. The V and J genes are TRBV28 and TRBJ1-3; no clear D gene. V was shortened by 4 bases and J by 0 bases, with 7 bases between the two germline ends. This CDR3 has 14 residues. Germline lookup yields CDR1 MDHEN and CDR2 SYDVKM. CDR3 residues: CASSSGSSGNTIYF. DNA of the CDR3: TGTGCCAGCAGTTCGGGGAGCTCTGGAAACACCATATATTTT. Together with reference TRBV28 and TRBJ1-3, the CDR3 gives the full variable domain: DVKVTQSSRYLVKRTGEKVFLECVQDMDHENMFWYRQDPGLGLRLIYFSYDVKMKEKGDIPEGYSVSREKKERFSLILESASTNQTSMYLCASSSGSSGNTIYFGEGSWLTVV.

The V and J genes are TRBV18 and TRBJ1-5; D is possibly TRBD1 (5 bases). This CDR3 is built from 15 residues. The ends were cut back, 1 base at V and 7 bases at J, with 14 bases in the middle. From germline, CDR1 is KGHSH and CDR2 LQKENI. The CDR3: CASSPRQGLRQPQHF. In DNA form, the CDR3 reads TGTGCCAGCTCACCACGGCAGGGATTAAGACAGCCCCAGCATTTT.

The rearrangement links TRBV7-3 to TRBJ2-7; D unclear. V was pared by 2 bases and J by 0 bases, with 8 bases between. The germline V gene has CDR1 SGHTA and CDR2 FQGTGA. The CDR3 contains 14 residues. DNA of the CDR3: TGTGCCAGCAGCTTATCGGCCCTCTCCTACGAGCAGTACTTC. Translated: CASSLSALSYEQYF. The full variable domain, rest sourced from reference TRBV7-3 and TRBJ2-7, is GAGVSQTPSNKVTEKGKYVELRCDPISGHTALYWYRQSLGQGPEFLIYFQGTGAADDSGLPNDRFFAVRPEGSVSTLKIQRTERGDSAVYLCASSLSALSYEQYFGPGTRLTVT.

The table lists this clone with a count of one. The chain recombines TRBV5-6 with TRBJ1-1, with D possibly TRBD1 on 5 matching bases. Between the trimmed V and J ends, which lost 0 bases and 0 bases, there was a span of 9 bases. Germline CDR1 and CDR2: SGHDT and YYEEEE. This CDR3 has 15 amino acids. The CDR3 loop reads CASSLGQYMNTEAFF. The CDR3 DNA reads as TGTGCCAGCAGCTTGGGACAGTACATGAACACTGAAGCTTTCTTT. The variable domain in full, completed from reference TRBV5-6 and TRBJ1-1, reads DAGVTQSPTHLIKTRGQQVTLRCSPKSGHDTVSWYQQALGQGPQFIFQYYEEEERQRGNFPDRFSGHQFPNYSSELNVNALLLGDSALYLCASSLGQYMNTEAFFGQGTRLTVV.

This clone was seen a single time. The rearrangement uses TRBV5-3 and TRBJ1-1, with no clear D. TRBV5-3 is given ORF status, its function remaining uncertain. The CDR3 spans 13 residues. V was cut by 8 bases and J by 10 bases, with 21 bases left in between. CDR3 sequence (DNA): TGTGCCAGTCAACGAACAGCACCTTTAGGAGCTTTCTTT. Translation gives CASQRTAPLGAFF.

This chain joins TRBV18 and TRBJ2-5; D might be TRBD2 (6 bases). The DNA end lines up better with TRBJ2-7; the J call may be wrong. This CDR3 is 15 amino acids long. Germline V gene lookup returns CDR1 KGHSH and CDR2 LQKENI. CDR3 bases: TGTGCCAGCTCACCACCAGTGGGAGGATCCTACGAGCAGTACTTC. Its protein is CASSPPVGGSYEQYF.

Note on this clone: The same CDR3 also results from other DNA sequences found in this sample. V usage is TRBV10-3 and J usage is TRBJ1-5; D possibly corresponds to TRBD1 (6 bases). Trimming removed 5 bases at V and 3 bases at J, with 11 bases between. Germline CDR1 and CDR2: ENHRY and SYGVKD. The CDR3 is made up of 14 amino acids. The CDR3 loop reads CAISPDSSNQPQHF. In nucleotides, the CDR3 is TGTGCCATCAGTCCGGACAGTTCCAATCAGCCCCAGCATTTT.

The V and J genes are TRBV18 and TRBJ2-5; 7 nucleotides align to TRBD2. The germline gives CDR1 KGHSH, CDR2 LQKENI. CDR3 length: 17 amino acids. V dropped 0 bases and J dropped 1; count of bases not matched to a gene: 8. CDR3 bases: TGTGCCAGCTCACCACCTTTGGGCGGGAGATTCCAAGAGACCCAGTACTTC. Its translation: CASSPPLGGRFQETQYF. Full variable domain (remainder filled in from reference TRBV18 and TRBJ2-5): NAGVMQNPRHLVRRRGQEARLRCSPMKGHSHVYWYRQLPEEGLKFMVYLQKENIIDESGMPKERFSAEFPKEGPSILRIQQVVRGDSAAYFCASSPPLGGRFQETQYFGPGTRLLVL.

The sample holds a few counts of this clone. This rearrangement joins TRBV7-2 to TRBJ1-5; D unresolved. CDR1 is SGHTA, CDR2 FQGNSA, per germline. Trimming left V 5 bases short and J 3 bases short, with 8 bases between. This CDR3 has 13 residues. CDR3: CASSHGDNQPQHF. DNA for the CDR3: TGTGCCAGCAGCCACGGGGACAATCAGCCCCAGCATTTT.

The chain couples TRBV27 to TRBJ2-1, with 14 bases that match TRBD2. Germline lookup yields CDR1 MNHEY and CDR2 SMNVEV (reference sequence). The ends lost 4 bases at V and 8 bases at J; junction bases unmatched: 7. There are 16 residues in the CDR3. The CDR3 is CASSYRGLAGEHEQFF. CDR3 coding DNA: TGTGCCAGCAGTTACCGGGGACTAGCGGGAGAGCATGAGCAGTTCTTC.

As to this clone: The junction departs from germline at one end; a sequencing error may be responsible. J is TRBJ2-7 and V is TRBV6-5; TRBD1 or TRBD2 may be the D gene (5 bases each). This CDR3 region has 14 residues. The germline V gene has CDR1 MNHEY and CDR2 SVGAGI. The CDR3: CAISDGTEAYEQYF. The CDR3 DNA reads as TGTGCCATCAGTGATGGGACCGAAGCCTACGAGCAGTACTTC.

This chain uses TRBV13 with TRBJ1-2, with 8 nucleotides matching TRBD1. Trimming removed 2 bases from V and 4 bases from J; junction bases left unmatched: 3. CDR1 and CDR2 (germline): PRHDT, FYEKMQ (reference sequence). The length of the CDR3 is 14 residues. The CDR3 loop is CASSLITGGYGYTF. CDR3 nucleotides: TGTGCCAGCAGCTTAATTACAGGGGGCTATGGCTACACCTTC.

V gene TRBV7-3 combines with J gene TRBJ2-1; unclear D gene. The CDR3 has 13 amino acids. V lost 0 bases and J lost 4, with 4 bases in between. In germline, CDR1 is SGHTA, CDR2 FQGTGA. CDR3 protein: CASSLTDYNEQFF. In DNA form, the CDR3 reads TGTGCCAGCAGCTTAACGGATTACAATGAGCAGTTCTTC. Using reference TRBV7-3 and TRBJ2-1 for the parts outside the CDR3, the full variable domain is GAGVSQTPSNKVTEKGKYVELRCDPISGHTALYWYRQSLGQGPEFLIYFQGTGAADDSGLPNDRFFAVRPEGSVSTLKIQRTERGDSAVYLCASSLTDYNEQFFGPGTRLTVL.

This clone was seen once. The CDR3 nucleotides read TGTGCCAGCACCCCGGACAGGGCGGCCGGGGAGCTGTTTTTT. Residues: CASTPDRAAGELFF. The rearrangement links TRBV6-5 to TRBJ2-2; TRBD1 agrees at 8 bases. Germline V CDR1 and CDR2: MNHEY, SVGAGI. J lost 6 bases, V lost 7 bases, and 7 bases had no gene match. The CDR3 covers 14 residues.

The chain joins TRBV7-6 to TRBJ2-7; 9 bases agree with TRBD1. Unmatched junction bases numbered 6, after V lost 3 bases and J lost 6 bases. The CDR3 spans 14 residues. The germline gives CDR1 SGHVS, CDR2 FNYEAQ. CDR3 residues: CASSLRGQGFEQYF. The CDR3 nucleotides are TGTGCCAGCAGCTTGCGGGGACAGGGCTTCGAGCAGTACTTC. The full variable domain, with the rest looked up from reference TRBV7-6 and TRBJ2-7, is GAGVSQSPRYKVTKRGQDVALRCDPISGHVSLYWYRQALGQGPEFLTYFNYEAQQDKSGLPNDRFSAERPEGSISTLTIQRTEQRDSAMYRCASSLRGQGFEQYFGPGTRLTVT.

The chain links TRBV19 to TRBJ1-5; possibly TRBD1 for D (5 bases). Germline values: CDR1 LNHDA, CDR2 SQIVND (reference sequence). The CDR3 is made up of 13 amino acids. V lost 5 bases to trimming and J lost 9 bases, with 14 bases between them. The CDR3 DNA reads TGTGCCAGTAGTCCCCTGGACAAGAGGCCCCAGCATTTT. Translation: CASSPLDKRPQHF.